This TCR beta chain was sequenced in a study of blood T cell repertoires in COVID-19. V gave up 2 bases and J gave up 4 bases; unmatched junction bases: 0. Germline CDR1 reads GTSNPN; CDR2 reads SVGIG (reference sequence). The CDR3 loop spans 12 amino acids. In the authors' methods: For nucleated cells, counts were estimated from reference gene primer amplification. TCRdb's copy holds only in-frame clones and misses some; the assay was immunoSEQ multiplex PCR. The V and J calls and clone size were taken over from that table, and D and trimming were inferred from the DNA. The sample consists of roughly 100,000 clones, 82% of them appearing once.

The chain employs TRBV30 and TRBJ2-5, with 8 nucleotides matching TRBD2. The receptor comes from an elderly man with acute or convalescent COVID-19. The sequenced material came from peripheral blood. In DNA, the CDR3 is TGTGCCTGGAGTAGCGGGGGAGAGACCCAGTACTTC. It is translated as CAWSSGGETQYF.